One and the same sample provided the 5 T cell receptor beta chains below, sequenced in a study of blood T cell repertoires in COVID-19. TCRdb keeps only in-frame clones here, not all; method: immunoSEQ multiplex PCR. The table includes hundreds of thousands of clones, more than 70% detected once. Sequenced material: peripheral blood. These receptor sequences come from a woman aged 40 to 49 who had recovered from COVID-19.

The chain employs TRBV15 and TRBJ2-3, with D unresolved. V gave up 0 bases and J gave up 4 bases, with 14 bases separating them. Germline values: CDR1 LNHNV, CDR2 YYDKDF (reference sequence). CDR3 length equals 16 residues. For the CDR3, the DNA is TGTGCCACCAGCAGAGATCCCATTAGCAGCGCAGATACGCAGTATTTT. Translation gives CATSRDPISSADTQYF.

The V gene is TRBV30, the J gene TRBJ1-2, with 7 nucleotides matching TRBD1. Germline V gene lookup returns CDR1 GTSNPN and CDR2 SVGIG (reference sequence). This CDR3 has 14 residues. V gave up 4 bases and J gave up 0 bases; unmatched junction bases: 5. The CDR3 here is CAWTGTVPNYGYTF. CDR3 coding DNA: TGTGCCTGGACAGGGACAGTTCCTAACTATGGCTACACCTTC.

This chain connects TRBV21-1 to TRBJ2-1; the D segment call TRBD1 is taken from the table without a DNA check. TRBV21-1 is a known pseudogene. The CDR3 extends over 17 amino acids. In DNA form, the CDR3 reads TGTGCCAGCAGCACCTGCGGACAGCTTAGCTCCTACAATGAGCAGTTCTTC. The encoded protein is CASSTCGQLSSYNEQFF.

For the CDR3, the DNA is TGTGCCAGCTCGGCTAGCGGGACTTCCTACAATGAGCAGTTCTTC. Protein sequence: CASSASGTSYNEQFF. The chain joins TRBV7-6 to TRBJ2-1; 9 bases map to TRBD2. J lost 1 base, V lost 8 bases, and 6 bases had no gene match. Germline CDR1 is SGHVS and CDR2 is FNYEAQ. The CDR3 covers 15 residues. The full variable domain, completed using reference TRBV7-6 and TRBJ2-1, is GAGVSQSPRYKVTKRGQDVALRCDPISGHVSLYWYRQALGQGPEFLTYFNYEAQQDKSGLPNDRFSAERPEGSISTLTIQRTEQRDSAMYRCASSASGTSYNEQFFGPGTRLTVL.

This chain uses TRBV6-2 or TRBV6-3 with TRBJ2-2; D perhaps matches TRBD2 (5 bases). The CDR3 length is 15 residues. CDR1 MNHEY and CDR2 SVGEGT come from the germline V gene. V was shortened by 0 bases and J by 8 bases, with 13 bases between the two germline ends. The CDR3 DNA sequence: TGTGCCAGCAGTTACTCGAGGGTAGCTTCGGGGGAGCTGTTTTTT. This gives the protein CASSYSRVASGELFF.